Each of the 7 T cell receptor beta chains below was sequenced from the same sample in a study of vaccination and CD4 T cells after COVID-19 (dated by TCRdb to the early 2020s). No cognate antigen is known for these TCRs. Library construction relied on PCR. The data were produced on an Illumina iSeq 100. DNA from cultured CD4+ T cells underwent TCR sequencing with the Oncomine TCR Beta short-read assay at the Johns Hopkins FTIC core. Starting from the raw public reads, TCRdb applied fastp trimming at Q25, assembled clones with MiXCR and retained in-frame beta chains. Identical CDR3 protein sequences are pooled into one entry, listed with their most common genes and DNA. The sample yields over 3,500 distinct CDR3 sequences; about 19% were counted once. The top ten hold about 20% of the sample. This specimen's treatment or condition label, per the study, means: approximately 11-day PBMC culture with coronavirus spike peptide pools or control peptides (ViraFEST assay).

The sample taken for sequencing was CD4+ T cells from blood, cultured in vitro. The receptor source for this set is a human donor who had recovered from COVID-19.

By proportion, this clonotype is large. The chain recombines TRBV6-1 with TRBJ1-4, with 7 bases lining up with TRBD1. There are 14 residues in the CDR3. Per the germline V gene, CDR1 is MNHNS and CDR2 is SASEGT. With V trimmed by 7 bases and J by 8 bases, 10 bases remained unmatched. CDR3 in amino acids: CASIRGGFEEKLFF. The DNA of the CDR3 is TGTGCCAGCATCCGAGGGGGCTTCGAGGAAAAACTGTTTTTT.

The CDR3, as DNA: TGTGCCAGCAGCTTAGCTCAAGCAGCAGGGGGTGCCTACACCTTC. Residues: CASSLAQAAGGAYTF. The genes are TRBV7-9 and TRBJ1-2; 7 bases line up with TRBD1. The CDR3 runs 15 residues. Germline V lookup: CDR1 SEHNR, CDR2 FQNEAQ (reference sequence). After removal of 0 bases from V and 10 bases from J, the junction contained 11 bases not matched to a gene.

Here the CDR3 DNA reads TGTGCCTGGAGTGTAGCCGTGGGTTCCCGCGAGCAGTACTTC. Its protein product is CAWSVAVGSREQYF. The chain links TRBV30 to TRBJ2-7; no clear D gene. V was pared by 0 bases and J by 6 bases, with 15 bases between. The CDR3 spans 14 residues. Germline lookup yields CDR1 GTSNPN and CDR2 SVGIG (reference sequence).

This clonotype was detected only a few times. The gene calls are TRBV15 and TRBJ1-3; 7 nucleotides line up with TRBD1. The CDR3 covers 16 residues. V shed 3 bases and J 5 bases; nucleotides not matched to a gene: 10. Germline V gene data show CDR1 as LNHNV and CDR2 as YYDKDF (reference sequence). The CDR3: CATSRTIGQERNTIYF. CDR3 in DNA: TGTGCCACCAGCAGGACGATCGGACAGGAGAGAAACACCATATATTTT. The whole variable domain, remainder taken from reference TRBV15 and TRBJ1-3, is DAMVIQNPRYQVTQFGKPVTLSCSQTLNHNVMYWYQQKSSQAPKLLFHYYDKDFNNEADTPDNFQSRRPNTSFCFLDIRSPGLGDTAMYLCATSRTIGQERNTIYFGEGSWLTVV.

This clonotype was picked up a small number of times. The chain recombines TRBV11-2 with TRBJ1-5, with TRBD1 matching 7 bases. Looked up from germline, CDR1 is SGHAT and CDR2 is FQNNGV. Unmatched junction bases numbered 8, after V lost 0 bases and J lost 9 bases. This CDR3 comprises 15 residues. The CDR3 here is CASSLDDREMWPQHF. For the CDR3, the DNA is TGTGCCAGCAGCTTAGATGACAGGGAAATGTGGCCCCAGCATTTT.

This clonotype counts as medium-sized (0.01 to 0.1%). The V gene is TRBV6-1, the J gene TRBJ1-5, with 9 bases identical to TRBD1. Unmatched junction bases numbered 5, after V lost 4 bases and J lost 1 base. In germline, CDR1 is MNHNS, CDR2 SASEGT. There are 16 residues in the CDR3. The CDR3 protein is CASSVNRGPSNQPQHF. For the CDR3, the DNA is TGTGCCAGCAGTGTTAACAGGGGGCCGAGCAATCAGCCCCAGCATTTT.

This clonotype showed up just a few times. V is TRBV5-1 and J is TRBJ2-5; 10 positions match TRBD2. Germline CDR1 is SGHRS and CDR2 is YFSETQ. V shed 3 bases, J shed 4 bases, and the junction held 6 bases outside the gene matches. The CDR3 is 15 residues long. As DNA, the CDR3 is TGCGCCAGCAGCTACCCTAGCGGGGGCCGAGAGACCCAGTACTTC. Its translation: CASSYPSGGRETQYF.